Only a few counts were recorded for the clone carrying this TCR beta chain. What it binds is unknown. The source of the sample is a study of glioma-infiltrating T cells. Turning to the study itself: Low-grade gliomas were grade II; glioblastomas were grade IV at initial diagnosis. Study results and caveats: Shared blood CDR3 signature motifs marked patients with low tissue-blood divergence. CDR3 overlap between tissue and blood was very small.

The iRepertoire nested amplicon-rescue multiplex PCR amplified TCR alpha and beta CDR3s from RNA. MiXCR, applied by TCRdb to the multiplex PCR reads, yields one record per CDR3 protein. The repertoire holds around 390,000 distinct CDR3 sequences, with 41% as singletons. Germline-derived CDR1 and CDR2 are MNHEY and SVGEGT. V dropped 10 bases and J dropped 8; count of bases not matched to a gene: 8. The CDR3 runs 12 residues. Material for sequencing was glioma tissue, nonneoplastic brain tissue, or PBMCs (not recorded which). This chain connects TRBV6-2 or TRBV6-3 to TRBJ2-5, with 9 positions matching TRBD1. The clonotype originates from a human donor with low-grade glioma or glioblastoma, undergoing nonglioma brain surgery, or in good health (not recorded which). The CDR3 DNA sequence: TGTGCCATCAGGGGGGACAGGGAAACCCAGTACTTC. As protein: CAIRGDRETQYF.